These 13 T cell receptor beta chains originate from one sample sequenced in a study of T-cell memory formation after mild COVID-19. MiXCR, applied by TCRdb to the 5' RACE reads, yields one record per CDR3 protein. The profile shows some 120,000 distinct CDR3 sequences, 5% to 6.5% of them singletons. The source material was PBMCs or a T cell subset sorted from them (not recorded which). The receptors derive from an adult woman who had mild COVID-19 (a few samples of this study predate the infection). Cell type and time point are not known.

This clonotype was detected a few times. The chain combines TRBV6-2 or TRBV6-3 with TRBJ2-6; no firm D call. The CDR3 sequence is 17 residues long. V gave up 0 bases and J gave up 1 base, with 10 bases separating them. Germline V gives CDR1 MNHEY, CDR2 SVGEGT. The CDR3 spells CASSYSTGLSGANVLTF. CDR3 nucleotides: TGTGCCAGCAGTTACTCGACCGGTTTATCTGGGGCCAACGTCCTGACTTTC.

The chain uses TRBV21-1 and TRBJ1-1. TRBV21-1 is given as a pseudogene. The CDR3 contains 13 residues. The CDR3 region has the DNA TGTGCCAGCAGCGTAACTCACGATCCTGAAGCTTTCTTT. Translation: CASSVTHDPEAFF.

This clonotype has just one count. The J gene is TRBJ1-2, the V gene TRBV6-5, with D hard to call. The germline V gene encodes CDR1 MNHEY and CDR2 SVGAGI. Trimming removed 10 bases from V and 8 bases from J, with 14 bases in between. The CDR3 has 11 residues. CDR3 coding DNA: TGTGCCACATCGGGGTTGTGGGGCTACACCTTC. Translation: CATSGLWGYTF.

This clonotype was observed a few times. The chain couples TRBV5-1 to TRBJ2-3; D is undetermined. The germline V gene has CDR1 SGHRS and CDR2 YFSETQ. Between the trimmed V and J ends, which lost 0 bases and 2 bases, there was a span of 10 bases. The CDR3 contains 15 residues. This CDR3 is CASSLEGYSTDTQYF. CDR3 coding DNA: TGCGCCAGCAGCTTGGAGGGCTATTCCACAGATACGCAGTATTTT.

This clonotype was counted between two and nine times. The rearrangement uses TRBV12-3 or TRBV12-4 and TRBJ1-2; 11 nucleotides line up with TRBD1. CDR3 length equals 18 residues. V gave up 2 bases and J gave up 4 bases; unmatched junction bases: 12. CDR3 coding DNA: TGTGCCAGCAGTTTAATCGGCTCCGGACAGGGGGCCCCCTATGGCTACACCTTC. Translated, it gives CASSLIGSGQGAPYGYTF.

This clonotype was counted many times. The chain is built from TRBV12-3 or TRBV12-4 and TRBJ2-2; a weak D match, TRBD2 (5 bases). CDR3 length: 13 residues. Trimming cost V 2 bases and J 5 bases, with 6 bases left between them. CDR3 in DNA: TGTGCCAGCAGTTTATTAGCGACCGGGGAGCTGTTTTTT. Amino acids: CASSLLATGELFF.

This clonotype has just a few counts. The chain uses TRBV3-1 and TRBJ2-2; TRBD1 might be the D (5 bases). The V end lost 6 bases, the J end lost 4 bases, and 9 bases lay between the germline ends. Germline V gives CDR1 LGHDT, CDR2 YNNKEL (reference sequence). The CDR3 is 13 amino acids. The CDR3 nucleotides read TGTGCCAGCAGAGCAGGGCCCACCGGGGAGCTGTTTTTT. Translation: CASRAGPTGELFF.

The chain joins TRBV15 to TRBJ1-2; D gene uncertain. The CDR3 has 13 amino acids. The germline CDR1 and CDR2 sequences are LNHNV and YYDKDF (reference sequence). Trimming took off 6 bases at V and 3 bases at J, with 11 bases between the two ends. DNA for the CDR3: TGTGCCACCAGTTTAGGCAGATACTATGGCTACACCTTC. Its protein product is CATSLGRYYGYTF.

This clonotype was seen many times. The chain employs TRBV5-1 and TRBJ2-1; TRBD2 agrees at 9 bases. The germline V gene encodes CDR1 SGHRS and CDR2 YFSETQ. This CDR3 spans 14 amino acids. The V and J ends lost 4 bases and 7 bases, in that order; junction bases with no gene match: 6. The CDR3 DNA sequence: TGCGCCAGCAGCCCCGGGACTAGCCGAAATGAGCAGTTCTTC. Protein product: CASSPGTSRNEQFF.

This clonotype was counted only a few times. This sequence joins TRBV18 and TRBJ2-1, with no clear D. Trimming took 2 bases from V and 3 from J, leaving 11 bases between them. CDR1 KGHSH and CDR2 LQKENI come from the germline V gene. The CDR3 runs 15 residues. CDR3 in DNA: TGTGCCAGCTCACCAGGGTTGCACAGCTACAATGAGCAGTTCTTC. Its protein is CASSPGLHSYNEQFF.

This clonotype occurred many times. The genes are TRBV15 and TRBJ1-5; D ambiguous. This CDR3 is built from 16 residues. Germline V lookup: CDR1 LNHNV, CDR2 YYDKDF (reference sequence). The V end was cut by 1 base, the J end by 1 base, with 11 bases between. CDR3 sequence (DNA): TGTGCCACCAGCAGAGGAGGGCTAGGGAGCAATCAGCCCCAGCATTTT. Amino acids: CATSRGGLGSNQPQHF.

At least ten counts were recorded for this clonotype. The rearrangement uses TRBV20-1 and TRBJ2-2; 12 nucleotides match TRBD1. V gave up 6 bases and J gave up 6 bases; unmatched junction bases: 5. The length of the CDR3 is 14 residues. The germline gives CDR1 DFQATT, CDR2 SNEGSKA (reference sequence). Here the CDR3 DNA reads TGCAGTGCCCCGGGACAGGGGGCGGCCGGGGAGCTGTTTTTT. Translated, it gives CSAPGQGAAGELFF.

This clonotype was seen a single time. Without the conserved terminal phenylalanine or tryptophan, this CDR3 likely stems from a read error. No DNA is shown, since the ends of the CDR3 on it are uncertain; the CDR3 is the one TCRdb lists. CDR3 protein: CAWSSPPKTSRYS. V and J are TRBV30 and TRBJ2-7. Per the germline V gene, CDR1 is GTSNPN and CDR2 is SVGIG (reference sequence). From its first to its last residue, the CDR3 has 13 amino acids.